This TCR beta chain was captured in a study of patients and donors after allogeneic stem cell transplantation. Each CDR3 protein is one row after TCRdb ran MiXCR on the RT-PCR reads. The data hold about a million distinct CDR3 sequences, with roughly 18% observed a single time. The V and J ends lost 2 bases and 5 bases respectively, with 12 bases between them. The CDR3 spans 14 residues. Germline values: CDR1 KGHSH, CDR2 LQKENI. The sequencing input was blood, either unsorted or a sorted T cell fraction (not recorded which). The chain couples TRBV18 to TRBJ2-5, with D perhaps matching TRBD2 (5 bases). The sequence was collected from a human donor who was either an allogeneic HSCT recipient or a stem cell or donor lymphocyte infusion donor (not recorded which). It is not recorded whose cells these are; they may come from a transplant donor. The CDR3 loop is CASSPGLLGETQYF. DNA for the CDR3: TGTGCCAGCTCACCAGGACTCCTTGGGGAGACCCAGTACTTC.